This T cell receptor beta chain was retrieved from a study of CD8 T cells in Susac syndrome. Germline CDR1 is LGHNA and CDR2 is YNFKEQ. The CDR3 spans 18 residues. The V segment lost 1 base and the J segment 4 bases; nucleotides outside the gene matches: 9. Random hexamers primed reverse transcription of about 0.45 to 1 ug RNA. TCRdb re-analysed the immunoSEQ multiplex PCR reads in MiXCR, keeping a single row per CDR3 protein. The repertoire has approximately 220,000 distinct CDR3 sequences, about 94% of them found once; the top ten carry about 0.12%. This clonotype originated in a human donor with multiple sclerosis. The source material was CD8+ T cells from PBMCs. The chain recombines TRBV4-2 with TRBJ2-1, with 11 positions matching TRBD2. The CDR3 DNA reads as TGTGCCAGCAGCCAAGCGGGGGCCGGGACTAGCGGTTACAATGAGCAGTTCTTC. It translates to CASSQAGAGTSGYNEQFF.